In its sample, the clone carrying this T cell receptor beta chain was seen a few times. The target antigen is unknown. Sequenced by immunoSEQ multiplex PCR; TCRdb stores in-frame clones only, minus some. The table has about 25,000 clones, less than 80% seen once. CDR1 and CDR2 (germline): SGDLS, YYNGEE. The CDR3 runs to 15 residues. V shed 3 bases and J 6 bases; nucleotides not matched to a gene: 7. This record belongs to a study of radiotherapy plus CTLA-4 blockade in lung cancer. Study summary: Around 18% of enrolled patients responded objectively, and roughly 30% had disease control. The study's findings and limits: Researchers report tumor-derived TCR clones expanding in blood after radiotherapy plus ipilimumab. Early blood T cell clone changes and increased post-radiation serum interferon-beta were reportedly the strongest response predictors.

Treatment of patients with chemo-refractory metastatic non-small-cell lung cancer consisted of focal radiation plus CTLA-4 blockade with ipilimumab. The chain uses TRBV9 and TRBJ2-4; 9 bases fit TRBD1. Source: peripheral blood, taken from a patient treated with radiotherapy plus ipilimumab. The source of this sequence is a human donor with non-small cell lung cancer whose response to radiotherapy plus ipilimumab could not be evaluated. The CDR3 DNA reads as TGTGCCAGCAGCGCCTCGACAGGGGGAGGAAACATTCAGTACTTC. It yields the protein CASSASTGGGNIQYF.